The text below deals with one TCR beta chain. Repertoires were generated with immunoSEQ multiplex PCR, while TCRdb's copy carries only in-frame clones and drops some. Altogether tens of thousands of clones are present, 80% to 90% being singletons, with the ten largest covering around 7.4%. The sample belongs to a study of OX40 agonist ivuxolimab in advanced cancers. Looking at the study overall: Prior anti-PD-1, anti-PD-L1 or anti-CTLA-4 therapy did not bar entry, and around 39% had some.

The CDR3 is made up of 17 amino acids. The germline V gene has CDR1 MGHRA and CDR2 YSYEKL. Trimming took 0 bases from V and 2 from J, leaving 14 bases between them. The source material was CD4+ or CD8+ T cells sorted from blood, sampled in a trial of the OX40 agonist ivuxolimab. The TCR originated in an adult with an advanced solid tumor such as melanoma, head and neck, liver or kidney cancer. The gene calls are TRBV4-1 and TRBJ1-5; D gene ambiguous. The DNA for the CDR3 is TGCGCCAGCAGCCAAGATTGGCAGCGTTGGGGCAATCAGCCCCAGCATTTT. The encoded protein is CASSQDWQRWGNQPQHF.